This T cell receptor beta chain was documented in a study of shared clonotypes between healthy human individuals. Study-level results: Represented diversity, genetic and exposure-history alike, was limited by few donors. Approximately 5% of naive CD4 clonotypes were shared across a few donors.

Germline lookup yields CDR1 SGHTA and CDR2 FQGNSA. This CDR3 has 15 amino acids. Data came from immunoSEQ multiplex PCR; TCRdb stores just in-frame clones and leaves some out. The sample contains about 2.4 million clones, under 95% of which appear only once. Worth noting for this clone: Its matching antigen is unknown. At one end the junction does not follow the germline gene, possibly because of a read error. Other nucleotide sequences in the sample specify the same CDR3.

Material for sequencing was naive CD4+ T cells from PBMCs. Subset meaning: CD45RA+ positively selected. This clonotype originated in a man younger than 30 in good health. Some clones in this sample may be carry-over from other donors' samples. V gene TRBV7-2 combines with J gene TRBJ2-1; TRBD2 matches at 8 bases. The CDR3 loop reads CASSLAGVSYNEQFF. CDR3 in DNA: TGTGCCAGCAGCCTAGCGGGCGTCTCCTACAATGAGCAGTTCTTC.